The clone carrying this T cell receptor beta chain appeared many times. Its target is not known. Each CDR3 protein gets one entry after TCRdb re-called the RACE reads with MiXCR. Of about 82,000 distinct CDR3 sequences in the sample, around 13% were seen once. Specified time point: patch test 3, about 24 weeks after DPC sensitization. The treatment is: therapeutic diphenylcyclopropenone sensitization with weekly scalp DPC. Trimming left V 0 bases short and J 3 bases short, with 7 bases between. CDR1 and CDR2 (germline): LGHNA, YNFKEQ. The CDR3 consists of 14 residues. This record comes from a study of human T cells and chemical hapten exposure. Study context: Patients received weekly diphenylcyclopropenone doses to the scalp throughout the approximately 24-week study. Chiefly female patients presented with alopecia areata, totalis or universalis.

Regarding the study as a whole: It should be noted that donors had alopecia, so their immune response may differ from healthy people's. With regard to DPC sensitization, TCRs above 1 in 1000 frequency did not change.

This clonotype originated in a woman aged 45 to 65 with alopecia areata. Some clones in this sample may be carry-over from other donors' samples. Sequenced material: whole blood, taken in connection with sensitization to the hapten diphenylcyclopropenone (DPC). The chain links TRBV4-2 to TRBJ2-3; D gene uncertain. CDR3 sequence reads: CASSQEDGTDTQYF. CDR3 in DNA: TGTGCCAGCAGCCAAGAGGATGGAACAGATACGCAGTATTTT.